A selection of T cell receptor beta chains follows, all from one sample in a study of CD8 T cells in Susac syndrome. TCRdb called the immunoSEQ multiplex PCR reads again in MiXCR, with one record for every CDR3 protein. The data contain 180,000 or so distinct CDR3 sequences, about 95% of them singletons. The source material was CD4+ T cells from PBMCs. The receptors were sampled from a human donor with multiple sclerosis. CDR3s include the opening cysteine and the closing phenylalanine or tryptophan. D genes are given only for firm matches. Some rows mark clone size as missing; the rest say once, few, many or name a class of expanded clone.

V gene	J gene	clone size	D gene	CDR3 length	CDR3 DNA	CDR3 protein
TRBV7-2	TRBJ2-1	-	TRBD2	13	TGTGCCAGCAGCTTTAGCGGGACGAATGAGCAGTTCTTC	CASSFSGTNEQFF
TRBV30	TRBJ2-4	-	-	14	TGTGCCTGGAGTCCAGACCTAAACAAAAACATTCAGTACTTC	CAWSPDLNKNIQYF
TRBV9	TRBJ2-6	-	-	18	TGTGCCAGCAGCGACCGGGGTCCCGGGTCCGCTGGGGCCAACGTCCTGACTTTC	CASSDRGPGSAGANVLTF
TRBV20-1	TRBJ2-2	once	-	14	TGCAGTGCTACTAGCCGAGCGAACACCGGGGAGCTGTTTTTT	CSATSRANTGELFF
TRBV28	TRBJ2-1	-	-	12	TGTGCCAGCAGTTTACGGCGCGGAGAGCAGTTCTTC	CASSLRRGEQFF
TRBV20-1	TRBJ2-7	-	-	14	TGCAGTGCTAGACTGGCGGGTGTTGTCTACGAGCAGTACTTC	CSARLAGVVYEQYF
TRBV7-9	TRBJ2-4	-	TRBD1	13	TGTGCCAGCAGCTCAGGGGGAGCAAACATTCAGTACTTC	CASSSGGANIQYF
TRBV9	TRBJ2-1	-	-	18	TGTGCCAGCAGCGTAGTGGCAGGTGAAAGGAGCTCCTACAATGAGCAGTTCTTC	CASSVVAGERSSYNEQFF
TRBV2	TRBJ2-1	-	-	11	TGTGCCAGCAGTGAAGTCTCTAGCGAGTTCTTC	CASSEVSSEFF
TRBV24-1	TRBJ2-3	-	-	14	TGTGCCACCAGTGAGTGGGACTCTGCAGATACGCAGTATTTT	CATSEWDSADTQYF
TRBV15	TRBJ1-2	-	TRBD1	13	TGTGCCACCAGCGCTACAGGGGGTGGCGGCTACACCTTC	CATSATGGGGYTF
TRBV9	TRBJ2-3	-	-	15	TGTGCCAGCAGCGTGGGGGTGGAAATGGCGGATACGCAGTATTTT	CASSVGVEMADTQYF
TRBV29-1	TRBJ2-1	-	TRBD2	16	TGCAGCGTTGCTAGCGGGAGTTCTAGTTCCTACAATGAGCAGTTCTTC	CSVASGSSSSYNEQFF
TRBV4-2	TRBJ2-2	-	-	18	TGTGCCAGCAGCCACCTGGCACCGACAGGAGGTAACACCGGGGAGCTGTTTTTT	CASSHLAPTGGNTGELFF
TRBV12-3/TRBV12-4	TRBJ2-5	-	TRBD1	14	TGTGCCAGCAGTCGACAGGGATCACGGGAGACCCAGTACTTC	CASSRQGSRETQYF
TRBV10-2	TRBJ2-7	-	-	14	TGCGCCAGCGCCGGGGGGCCCTCGACCTACGAGCAGTACTTC	CASAGGPSTYEQYF
TRBV11-2	TRBJ2-2	-	TRBD1	13	TGTGCCAGCAGGTTTCAGGGGGCCGGGGAGCTGTTTTTT	CASRFQGAGELFF